This T cell receptor beta chain was recovered during a study of cytomegalovirus exposure and HLA in healthy donors. The V and J ends lost 8 bases and 0 bases respectively, with 15 bases between them. CDR3 length equals 15 residues. Per germline, CDR1 SGHTS and CDR2 YDEGEE. PCR used 60 Vbeta primers and 13 Jbeta primers. Assay: immunoSEQ multiplex PCR; the TCRdb copy retains only in-frame clones and omits some. The sample includes 100,000 to 150,000 clones, 75% to 85% of them seen just once. Worth noting for this clone: The antigen remains undetermined.

Study results and caveats: Investigators reported 150 to 200 TCR beta chains as tied to cytomegalovirus.

V usage is TRBV5-8 and J usage is TRBJ2-1; D is uncertain. The sequencing input was PBMCs. This clonotype originated in a man aged 30 to 45 in good health and CMV-seropositive. As DNA, the CDR3 is TGTGCCAGTCTAAACAGAAAGAGCTCCTACAATGAGCAGTTCTTC. This gives the protein CASLNRKSSYNEQFF. Full variable domain (rest looked up from reference TRBV5-8 and TRBJ2-1): EAGVTQSPTHLIKTRGQQATLRCSPISGHTSVYWYQQALGLGLQFLLWYDEGEERNRGNFPPRFSGRQFPNYSSELNVNALELEDSALYLCASLNRKSSYNEQFFGPGTRLTVL.